The following is a TCR beta chain sequence with its context. This receptor's antigen is unknown. The record has no base qualities; no much larger clone is one base away. This record comes from a study of cytomegalovirus exposure and HLA in healthy donors (dated by TCRdb to 2016 to 2017). In terms of the full investigation: An earlier analysis of around 600 of the donors reported more than 250 Gb of sequence data and about 100 million unique TCR beta sequences from 150 million to 200 million T cells. An early release covering roughly 640 HLA-typed donors comprised about 300 gigabases of sequencing data and 65 million to 100 million unique TCR sequences. The genetic ancestry cluster associated with self-reported Caucasian donors included around 76% of the roughly 390 genotyped donors. The study aimed to test whether cataloging public T cell receptors could reveal signatures of past pathogen exposure. The T cell repertoires of some 700 subjects were profiled by immunosequencing and related to cytomegalovirus serostatus. Besides the first cohort of 666 subjects, a separate validation cohort made up of 95 to 150 different subjects was used. To predict cytomegalovirus infection status, the study brought together high-throughput TCR immunosequencing, statistical association of individual TCRs with disease status, and machine learning. To study patterns of TCR occurrence, a later analysis re-analyzed previously published TCR beta repertoires from 650 to 750 donors and added high-resolution HLA genotyping. Rather than using new phenotypic data, the later analysis identified candidate immune exposures from TCR beta sequences and from how often those sequences occurred across donors. In an earlier analysis of more than 550 of the donors, high-throughput TCR beta sequencing was used to judge whether each TCR beta V gene segment behaved as functional or pseudogenic. Alongside the repertoire data, information on donor age, sex, ethnicity and CMV serostatus was compiled. In a later genetic analysis, genome-wide SNP genotypes for about three fifths of the roughly 670 donors were used, and that subset was treated as a discovery cohort. All discovery cohort repertoires had been generated using a single sequencing platform. HLA typing covered class I and class II loci at four-digit resolution. Typing coverage varied by locus: about 629-630 donors for A, B, C, DRB1 and DQB1; around 560 for DQA1; 600 to 610 for DPA1; 450 to 480 for DPB1. Roughly 5 DR-DQ haplotypes were handled as single units for association and clustering, since linkage in the cohort was strong. Among roughly 400 genotyped donors of the cohort, an average of about 240,000 unique TCR beta nucleotide sequences were sequenced per donor, roughly a sixth of them non-productive.

The cohort was made up of 666 healthy bone marrow donors. At the time of sampling, every cohort member was nominally healthy, though immune exposures that went unrecorded were likely present. The donor tested CMV seronegative, placing the donor among the 300 to 400 seronegative members of the cohort. A peripheral blood sample was collected from each donor, and TCR beta sequencing was performed on peripheral blood mononuclear cells. The Qiagen DNeasy Blood Extraction Kit was used to extract genomic DNA from the blood cell samples. The CDR3, from cysteine to phenylalanine, totals 15 residues. Only CDR3 DNA remains: 45 bases, in frame from the first base. Relative to germline, V is 10 bases shorter and J is 3 bases shorter, with 22 bases between their ends. CDR1 and CDR2 are drawn from the germline V gene (reference sequence): MNHNY, SVGAGI. What the research found in general, with its limitations: Immune exposure information for the cohort was limited to CMV serostatus. A few of the identified cytomegalovirus-associated TCR beta chains were confirmed in vitro to be specific for cytomegalovirus antigens. In a later analysis, most CMV-associated TCR beta chains were found to appear HLA-restricted, with HLA associations seemingly driven largely by CMV exposure. A group of highly shared sequence variants was considered likely to be a technical artifact of the sequencing pipeline. Because HLA typing was missing for some donors at each locus, association tests included only the typed subset. The classifier was reported to diagnose cytomegalovirus status with high specificity and sensitivity in both the original cohort and the validation cohort. Several of the top co-occurrence clusters appeared to be linked to parvovirus B19, influenza, CMV and Epstein-Barr virus, according to a later analysis. In a later analysis, HLA-associated TCR beta chains showed more clonal expansion and lower generation probabilities than non-associated chains that were equally common. In this cohort, only TCR beta chains were sequenced, and detectable features were limited by the absence of alpha or paired-chain data. According to a later analysis, TCR association rates differed among HLA loci, with DRB1 alleles showing the most associated TCRs and HLA-C alleles showing the fewest. In a later genetic analysis, fewer N-insertions in productive TCRs were reported among donors in an Asian-associated ancestry cluster than the approximately 670-donor mean. Linkage disequilibrium might explain the correlated functional status among segregating V segments, but an unknown experimental factor could not be excluded. Over 15 rarely observed V segments, including chromosome 9 orphons, were excluded from the earlier analysis of approximately 500 of the donors because counts were too low. The 87-base-pair reads could not distinguish some IMGT-functional V segments, including TRBV6-2 and TRBV6-3, so those segments were excluded. A further reported finding was that TCR beta sequences accurately predicted the HLA-A and HLA-B alleles for most subjects in the first cohort. While some public TCRs were present in many individuals, most TCR sequences turned up only very rarely across donors. Presence/absence analyses assumed roughly uniform sequencing depth across donors, an assumption that may not hold. V-gene and J-gene trimming of TCR beta chains was associated with a missense DCLRE1C variant in a later genetic analysis, and the association was replicated in an independent cohort. At a false discovery rate of 0.05, a later analysis linked 16,951 TCR beta sequences to specific HLA alleles. The study listed 150 to 200 TCR beta chains as associated with cytomegalovirus. Strong co-occurrence of HLA alleles, especially DR and DQ, made assigning TCR associations to individual alleles difficult. The authors suggested that the approach could potentially be extended to other disease states and immunological phenotypes. An earlier analysis of approximately 570 of the donors showed that most TCR beta V segments appeared in productive rearrangements either about 87% or about 30% of the time, which broadly matched IMGT annotations.

The library came from the immunoSEQ multiplex PCR assay. For the multiplex PCR, a mixture combining 60 forward primers for TCR Vbeta segments and 13 reverse primers for TCR Jbeta segments was used. A multiplex PCR assay on genomic DNA amplified the CDR3 region of rearranged TCR beta genes. On the Illumina HiSeq System, the amplified TCR beta libraries were sequenced as 87-base-pair reads. In the paper's pipeline: A later analysis counted about 80 million unique TCR beta chains across the 500 to 850 repertoires, and roughly 11 million of these chains were shared by at least two donors. Raw reads were error-corrected and collapsed into unique sequences by a nearest-neighbor algorithm in which closely related sequences were merged to remove PCR and sequencing errors. Alignment of CDR3 sequences to IMGT reference sequences was used to assign V, D and J gene segments. For a sequence to be retained, a match of at least six nucleotides was required to both a V gene segment and a J gene segment. Rearrangements were classified as productive when the CDR3 lacked stop codons and remained in frame with V and J, and all other rearrangements were classified as non-productive. Following IMGT convention, CDR3 was defined as the stretch from the second conserved V-encoded cysteine up to the conserved J-encoded phenylalanine. The earlier analysis of roughly 590 of the donors excluded sequences that lacked an unambiguous match to a single V gene segment. In an earlier analysis of a few hundred of the donors, V segments were called functional above 56.7% productive rearrangements and were called segregating when the between-donor standard deviation exceeded 5%. A statistical classification framework was built for diagnosing cytomegalovirus status from the catalog of TCR beta chain sequences. A later analysis assigned V and J genes by comparing TCR nucleotide sequences with IMGT/GENE-DB human TR gene sequences. A later analysis assigned CDR3 sequences and most-parsimonious VDJ recombination scenarios with the TCRdist pipeline. A later analysis defined each TCR beta chain by its CDR3 amino acid sequence plus V-gene family, and excluded reads lacking a unique V-gene family. In a later analysis, 500 to 650 highly shared, low-generation-probability nucleotide sequences were removed to address suspected cross-contamination and a sequencing artifact. In a later analysis, a clonal expansion index for each public chain was calculated from normalized within-repertoire ranks of inferred template counts. Generation probabilities in a later analysis came from a VDJ recombination model fitted to out-of-frame rearrangements, and those results were checked against IGoR. In a later analysis, TCR-TCR, TCR-HLA and TCR-CMV co-occurrence was scored with hypergeometric tests, and a repertoire-size bias correction was applied to TCR pairs. In a later analysis, false discovery rates were estimated by permuting HLA or CMV assignments 20 times. In a later analysis, co-occurring TCRs were grouped using DBSCAN, with TCRdist sequence similarity added in when clustering inside HLA-allele-positive subsets. For co-occurrence clustering, repertoires with fewer than 30,000 or more than 120,000 public chains were excluded, along with five or six repertoires with anomalous nucleotide sharing. TCRdb retrieved this table from immuneACCESS and kept in-frame rearrangements only. Not all clones are present; in checked studies, unresolved V genes account for under half, and no reason is known for the remainder. V and J calls and clone size are as listed in that table; D and trimming were resolved from the DNA. The sample contains around 130,000 clones, less than 85% of them found a single time. The ten largest clones represent 3.3% of the sample.

The sequence joins TRBV6-6 to TRBJ2-7, and possibly TRBD1, on 6 matching bases. The sequenced material came from PBMCs. The sequence came from a male donor in good health and CMV-seronegative. Here the CDR3 is given as CATLGTTPNLYEQYF. The DNA reads as follows: TGTGCCACCCTAGGGACAACCCCGAACCTCTACGAGCAGTACTTC.